This T cell receptor (beta chain) was found in a study of T cell changes during pregnancy in multiple sclerosis. Assay used: immunoSEQ multiplex PCR; TCRdb lists only in-frame clones, some missing. The sample yields 55,000 to 75,000 clones, approximately 90% seen once. The CDR3 has 13 residues. J was trimmed by 9 bases and V by 5 bases; bases with no gene match: 8. Germline V gives CDR1 SEHNR, CDR2 FQNEAQ (reference sequence). The material sequenced was peripheral blood, taken in the third trimester of pregnancy. The TCR comes from a female donor in good health, enrolled as a control in a pregnancy study. The chain is built from TRBV7-9 and TRBJ1-2; 8 bases are shared with TRBD1. CDR3 protein: CASSPGQGRSYTF. The CDR3 DNA is TGTGCCAGCAGCCCAGGACAGGGTAGGAGCTACACCTTC.